These 10 T cell receptor beta chains came from one sample sequenced in a study of control samples from healthy donors and cancer patients. Sequenced by immunoSEQ multiplex PCR; TCRdb stores in-frame clones only, minus some. The sample holds around 110,000 clones, 85% to 95% seen once. The specimen was blood. These TCRs come from a man aged 25-40 years in good health.

This chain uses TRBV5-4 with TRBJ2-1; 14 bases are a match to TRBD2. V shed 4 bases, J shed 12 bases, and the junction held 6 bases outside the gene matches. This CDR3 is 14 amino acids long. CDR1 and CDR2 from the germline V gene are SGHNT and YYREEE (reference sequence). CDR3 loop: CASSAGLAGGPQFF. The CDR3 DNA sequence: TGTGCCAGCAGCGCAGGACTAGCGGGGGGCCCGCAGTTCTTC.

The CDR3 sequence is CASSLAGVGETQYF. The DNA for the CDR3 is TGTGCCAGCAGCTTGGCCGGGGTGGGGGAGACCCAGTACTTC. The V call is TRBV5-6, the J call TRBJ2-5; D may be TRBD2 (5 bases). Germline-derived CDR1 and CDR2 are SGHDT and YYEEEE. Trimming cost V 0 bases and J 5 bases, with 11 bases left between them. The CDR3 sequence is 14 residues long. Supplemented by reference TRBV5-6 and TRBJ2-5, the full variable domain reads DAGVTQSPTHLIKTRGQQVTLRCSPKSGHDTVSWYQQALGQGPQFIFQYYEEEERQRGNFPDRFSGHQFPNYSSELNVNALLLGDSALYLCASSLAGVGETQYFGPGTRLLVL.

V gene TRBV10-3 combines with J gene TRBJ1-1; D uncertain. Germline lookup yields CDR1 ENHRY and CDR2 SYGVKD. The V and J ends lost 10 bases and 3 bases respectively, with 15 bases between them. The length of the CDR3 is 13 residues. The DNA for the CDR3 is TGTGCCACGCGATATCCGGACGACACTGAAGCTTTCTTT. Protein: CATRYPDDTEAFF.

The rearrangement uses TRBV4-1 and TRBJ2-7, with 9 bases matching TRBD1. J was trimmed by 3 bases and V by 0 bases; bases with no gene match: 3. The CDR3 runs to 15 residues. The V gene's germline CDR1 is MGHRA and CDR2 YSYEKL. The DNA of the CDR3 is TGCGCCAGCAGCCAAGAGGGGACAGGGATCTACGAGCAGTACTTC. This sequence encodes CASSQEGTGIYEQYF.

The V and J genes are TRBV27 and TRBJ1-1; D not resolved. The CDR3 has 13 amino acids. Germline assignment: CDR1 MNHEY and CDR2 SMNVEV (reference sequence). With 6 bases removed from V and 0 bases from J, the gap between germline ends came to 8 bases. CDR3 bases: TGTGCCAGCAGGGGCGGTGTGAACACTGAAGCTTTCTTT. The encoded protein is CASRGGVNTEAFF.

This sequence joins TRBV5-6 and TRBJ1-6, with TRBD1 matching over 9 bases. V dropped 0 bases and J dropped 10; count of bases not matched to a gene: 5. The length of the CDR3 is 15 residues. Per the germline V gene, CDR1 is SGHDT and CDR2 is YYEEEE. CDR3 coding DNA: TGTGCCAGCAGCTTGGTCCGGGACAGGGTCTCACCCCTCCACTTT. Protein: CASSLVRDRVSPLHF. Full variable domain (outside the CDR3, taken from reference TRBV5-6 and TRBJ1-6): DAGVTQSPTHLIKTRGQQVTLRCSPKSGHDTVSWYQQALGQGPQFIFQYYEEEERQRGNFPDRFSGHQFPNYSSELNVNALLLGDSALYLCASSLVRDRVSPLHFGNGTRLTVT.

This chain links TRBV5-4 with TRBJ1-1; no clear D. Per the germline V gene, CDR1 is SGHNT and CDR2 is YYREEE (reference sequence). Trimming took 2 bases from V and 1 from J, leaving 9 bases between them. The CDR3 spans 14 residues. CDR3 in DNA: TGTGCCAGCAGCTTAGGGCCTCCGAACACTGAAGCTTTCTTT. The encoded protein is CASSLGPPNTEAFF.

The J gene is TRBJ1-6, the V gene TRBV30; possible D gene TRBD1, 5 bases. Germline lookup yields CDR1 GTSNPN and CDR2 SVGIG (reference sequence). This CDR3 comprises 13 residues. The germline V and J ends were trimmed by 7 bases and 4 bases, with 11 bases remaining between them. CDR3 DNA sequence: TGTGCCTTGACAAGGGGTTATAATTCACCCCTCCACTTT. Translating it yields CALTRGYNSPLHF.

The gene calls are TRBV7-3 and TRBJ2-7; D possibly corresponds to TRBD1 (5 bases). Per the germline V gene, CDR1 is SGHTA and CDR2 is FQGTGA. The V and J ends lost 2 bases and 2 bases respectively, with 10 bases between them. The CDR3 length is 14 residues. CDR3: CASSLQGQAYEQYF. CDR3 bases: TGTGCCAGCAGCTTACAAGGACAAGCCTACGAGCAGTACTTC.

V and J are TRBV9 and TRBJ1-2; TRBD1 aligns across 8 bases. From germline, CDR1 is SGDLS and CDR2 YYNGEE. CDR3 length: 16 amino acids. Trimming cost V 0 bases and J 4 bases; bases outside gene matches: 8. CDR3 residues: CASSVEETGVSYGYTF. DNA of the CDR3: TGTGCCAGCAGCGTAGAAGAGACAGGGGTGAGCTATGGCTACACCTTC. The full variable domain, rest sourced from reference TRBV9 and TRBJ1-2, is DSGVTQTPKHLITATGQRVTLRCSPRSGDLSVYWYQQSLDQGLQFLIQYYNGEERAKGNILERFSAQQFPDLHSELNLSSLELGDSALYFCASSVEETGVSYGYTFGSGTRLTVV.